One and the same sample provided the 32 T cell receptor beta chains below, sequenced in a study of shared clonotypes between healthy human individuals. TCRdb's table, derived via immunoSEQ multiplex PCR, lists solely in-frame clones and lacks some. Of approximately 2,000,000 clones in the sample, under 95% were seen once. The sequencing sample was made of naive CD4+ T cells from PBMCs. Subset in this sample: CD45RA+ positively selected. These receptors were obtained from a man between 18 and 35 years old in good health. Some clones in this sample may be carry-over from other donors' samples.

This chain joins TRBV30 and TRBJ2-3; maybe TRBD2 (5 bases). From germline, CDR1 is GTSNPN and CDR2 SVGIG (reference sequence). V shed 4 bases and J shed 6 bases, with 8 bases lying between them. The CDR3 is made up of 11 amino acids. This CDR3 reads CAWTREDTQYF. The CDR3 region has the DNA TGTGCCTGGACTAGGGAGGATACGCAGTATTTT.

The chain employs TRBV28 and TRBJ1-2; tentative D call: TRBD1 (5 bases). The CDR3 contains 14 residues. V was pared by 7 bases and J by 8 bases, with 20 bases between. Germline V gene sequence: CDR1 MDHEN, CDR2 SYDVKM. The CDR3 protein is CASTRSGRLLGYTF. The DNA for the CDR3 is TGTGCCAGCACCAGGTCGGGACGACTCCTGGGCTACACCTTC.

The chain carries TRBV5-4 and TRBJ2-3; unclear D gene. The CDR3 consists of 13 residues. The germline V gene encodes CDR1 SGHNT and CDR2 YYREEE (reference sequence). V lost 4 bases and J 0 bases, leaving 6 bases between the germline ends. The CDR3 region has the DNA TGTGCCAGCAGCATATCTAGCACAGATACGCAGTATTTT. This translates into CASSISSTDTQYF.

The rearrangement links TRBV6-5 to TRBJ2-1, with D tentatively TRBD2 (5 bases). V lost 6 bases, J lost 4 bases, and 10 bases lay in between. Germline CDR1 is MNHEY and CDR2 is SVGAGI. This CDR3 has 13 amino acids. CDR3 bases: TGTGCCAGCAGACTAGGAGATTACAATGAGCAGTTCTTC. This codes for CASRLGDYNEQFF.

The table lists this clone with a count of one. This sequence joins TRBV7-2 and TRBJ1-5; possible D gene TRBD1, 5 bases. The CDR3 length is 14 residues. The germline V gene encodes CDR1 SGHTA and CDR2 FQGNSA. Trimming removed 4 bases at V and 6 bases at J, with 13 bases between. The CDR3 DNA follows: TGTGCCAGCAGCTCAATCTTGGGGCCTCAGCCCCAGCATTTT. It is translated as CASSSILGPQPQHF.

J is TRBJ1-2 and V is TRBV7-2; weak D call: TRBD1 (5 bases). CDR3 length: 14 amino acids. Between the trimmed V and J ends, which lost 1 base and 6 bases, there was a span of 12 bases. The germline V gene has CDR1 SGHTA and CDR2 FQGNSA. CDR3 region: CASSLEGRVNGYTF. The CDR3 nucleotides read TGTGCCAGCAGCTTAGAGGGCAGGGTCAATGGCTACACCTTC. Full variable domain (missing parts from reference TRBV7-2 and TRBJ1-2): GAGVSQSPSNKVTEKGKDVELRCDPISGHTALYWYRQSLGQGLEFLIYFQGNSAPDKSGLPSDRFSAERTGGSVSTLTIQRTQQEDSAVYLCASSLEGRVNGYTFGSGTRLTVV.

The chain uses TRBV6-5 and TRBJ2-4; the D gene could be TRBD1 or TRBD2 (5 bases each). Germline lookup yields CDR1 MNHEY and CDR2 SVGAGI. The CDR3 is 13 residues long. V lost 10 bases and J 0 bases, leaving 10 bases between the germline ends. The CDR3 here is CATSGAAKNIQYF. CDR3 bases: TGTGCCACCTCCGGGGCAGCCAAAAACATTCAGTACTTC.

This clone came up once. The J gene is TRBJ2-3, the V gene TRBV6-5; 8 positions agree with TRBD1. The J segment lost 8 bases and the V segment lost 6 bases, leaving 13 bases of the junction unmatched. The length of the CDR3 is 15 residues. Germline V gives CDR1 MNHEY, CDR2 SVGAGI. CDR3 DNA sequence: TGTGCCAGCAGCTTGAACAGGGGGGAGATGTCTACGCAGTATTTT. Translating gives CASSLNRGEMSTQYF.

This chain links TRBV21-1 with TRBJ1-2. TRBV21-1 is labeled a pseudogene. There are 15 residues in the CDR3. CDR3 in amino acids: CASSLGPDAHYGYTF. The CDR3 DNA reads as TGTGCCAGCAGCCTAGGACCCGACGCCCACTATGGCTACACCTTC.

The V call is TRBV2, the J call TRBJ2-3; 8 positions agree with TRBD2. Per the germline V gene, CDR1 is SNHLY and CDR2 is FYNNEI. The ends lost 8 bases at V and 3 bases at J; junction bases unmatched: 16. This CDR3 has 17 residues. CDR3 protein: CASGPPLTLAGTDTQYF. CDR3 in DNA: TGTGCCAGCGGGCCTCCTTTGACCCTAGCGGGTACAGATACGCAGTATTTT.

The rearrangement links TRBV18 to TRBJ2-7; D might be TRBD1 (6 bases). CDR3 length: 16 amino acids. V gave up 0 bases and J gave up 0 bases, with 12 bases separating them. Germline CDR1 KGHSH, CDR2 LQKENI. This CDR3 is CASSPPRTALSYEQYF. The CDR3 DNA reads TGTGCCAGCTCACCACCTAGGACAGCCCTCTCCTACGAGCAGTACTTC. Complete variable domain (other parts from reference TRBV18 and TRBJ2-7): NAGVMQNPRHLVRRRGQEARLRCSPMKGHSHVYWYRQLPEEGLKFMVYLQKENIIDESGMPKERFSAEFPKEGPSILRIQQVVRGDSAAYFCASSPPRTALSYEQYFGPGTRLTVT.

The V call is TRBV5-5, the J call TRBJ2-1, with TRBD2 identical over 7 bases. The germline V gene encodes CDR1 SGHKS and CDR2 YYEKEE (reference sequence). This CDR3 region has 12 residues. Trimming at V came to 3 bases and at J to 13 bases, leaving 7 bases not matched to a gene. CDR3 DNA sequence: TGTGCCAGCAGCTCGGGACTAAGGGATCAGTTCTTC. Protein product: CASSSGLRDQFF.

This clone was seen once. Other DNA sequences within the sample encode an identical CDR3. This sequence joins TRBV2 and TRBJ2-3; maybe TRBD2 (5 bases). There are 13 residues in the CDR3. Looked up from germline, CDR1 is SNHLY and CDR2 is FYNNEI. Trimming pared 5 bases from V and 1 base from J, leaving 7 bases between. CDR3 sequence: CASSSRGTDTQYF. In nucleotides, the CDR3 is TGTGCCAGCAGTTCGCGGGGCACAGATACGCAGTATTTT.

The chain carries TRBV10-2 and TRBJ2-7; 7 positions match TRBD1. Germline CDR1 is WSHSY and CDR2 is SAAADI. Trimming at V came to 6 bases and at J to 1 base, leaving 12 bases not matched to a gene. The CDR3 consists of 16 residues. Here the CDR3 DNA reads TGCGCCAGCAGCGTCCCGAGACAGGGAAGATCCTACGAGCAGTACTTC. It translates to CASSVPRQGRSYEQYF.

This chain connects TRBV7-9 to TRBJ2-7; 7 bases line up with TRBD1. The CDR3 is 14 amino acids. From germline, CDR1 is SEHNR and CDR2 FQNEAQ (reference sequence). The ends lost 5 bases at V and 3 bases at J; junction bases unmatched: 7. The CDR3 is CASSPKGQIYEQYF. The CDR3 DNA reads TGTGCCAGCAGCCCGAAGGGACAGATCTACGAGCAGTACTTC.

Of note for this clone: Within the sample, other DNA sequences also encode this same CDR3. The chain couples TRBV28 to TRBJ1-2; tentatively, D is TRBD1 (6 bases). This CDR3 region has 13 residues. Trimming shortened V by 3 bases and J by 5 bases, and 10 bases separated the two germline ends. CDR1 and CDR2 from the germline V gene are MDHEN and SYDVKM. The CDR3 region has the DNA TGTGCCAGCAGTTTTGGGGGCGCGTATGGCTACACCTTC. Its translation is CASSFGGAYGYTF.

This CDR3 reads CASSLENSNQPQHF. The DNA for the CDR3 is TGTGCCAGCAGCTTAGAGAACAGCAATCAGCCCCAGCATTTT. V gene TRBV7-8 combines with J gene TRBJ1-5; no clear D. The CDR3 has 14 residues. Per the germline V gene, CDR1 is SGHVS and CDR2 is FQNEAQ. Trimming pared 1 base from V and 1 base from J, leaving 5 bases between.

The genes are TRBV7-2 and TRBJ2-1; D remains unclear. CDR1 is SGHTA, CDR2 FQGNSA, per germline. There are 16 residues in the CDR3. Deletions cut 2 bases from V and 8 bases from J, with 19 bases between. CDR3 amino acids: CASSLNPPLLVDEQFF. For the CDR3, the DNA is TGTGCCAGCAGCTTAAACCCCCCTTTGTTGGTCGATGAGCAGTTCTTC.

This clone has only one observation. J is TRBJ1-5 and V is TRBV30; D remains unclear. V dropped 1 base and J dropped 1 base, with 8 bases sitting between them. CDR1 GTSNPN and CDR2 SVGIG come from the germline V gene (reference sequence). The CDR3 is made up of 14 amino acids. CDR3 sequence (DNA): TGTGCCTGGAGTGCTATCGGGAGCAATCAGCCCCAGCATTTT. It codes for CAWSAIGSNQPQHF.

For this clone: The identical CDR3 is also encoded by other nucleotide sequences in the sample. J is TRBJ2-7 and V is TRBV2; a possible D gene is TRBD1 (6 bases). The CDR3 spans 13 residues. V was trimmed by 6 bases and J by 2 bases, leaving 11 bases between them. From germline, CDR1 is SNHLY and CDR2 FYNNEI. The DNA of the CDR3 is TGTGCCAGCAGCCGGACAGCCACCTACGAGCAGTACTTC. This sequence encodes CASSRTATYEQYF.

In its sample, this clone was seen once. This chain joins TRBV11-1 and TRBJ2-1; D unclear. The ends were cut back, 1 base at V and 8 bases at J, with 18 bases in the middle. Germline CDR1 and CDR2: SGHAT and FQDESV (reference sequence). The CDR3 has 16 amino acids. CDR3 sequence (DNA): TGTGCCAGCAGCTTAGTCCCGTTATCAGCGACTTATGAGCAGTTCTTC. Translating gives CASSLVPLSATYEQFF.

The chain carries TRBV7-8 and TRBJ1-2, with a tentative D call TRBD1 (5 bases). Trimming pared 1 base from V and 2 bases from J, leaving 11 bases between. The CDR3 length is 15 residues. Germline V gene data show CDR1 as SGHVS and CDR2 as FQNEAQ. The CDR3 DNA reads TGTGCCAGCAGCTTAGGACAGTACGCGAACTATGGCTACACCTTC. This translates into CASSLGQYANYGYTF.

The chain recombines TRBV5-1 with TRBJ2-3, with 10 bases matching TRBD2. J gave up 4 bases and V 3 bases, and 17 bases lay outside the gene matches. The CDR3 has 19 amino acids. Germline CDR1 and CDR2: SGHRS and YFSETQ. In DNA, the CDR3 is TGCGCCAGCAGCTGGACATTACCGGGACTAGCGTTGAGTTCAGATACGCAGTATTTT. It specifies CASSWTLPGLALSSDTQYF.

Of note for this clone: Other nucleotide sequences in the sample specify the same CDR3. The V call is TRBV7-8, the J call TRBJ1-1; a possible D gene is TRBD1 (5 bases). The CDR3 loop spans 13 amino acids. Looked up from germline, CDR1 is SGHVS and CDR2 is FQNEAQ. V lost 4 bases to trimming and J lost 1 base, with 7 bases between them. The CDR3 coding sequence is TGTGCCAGCAGCTCCGACAGGAACACTGAAGCTTTCTTT. Its translation is CASSSDRNTEAFF. Complete variable domain (other parts from reference TRBV7-8 and TRBJ1-1): GAGVSQSPRYKVAKRGQDVALRCDPISGHVSLFWYQQALGQGPEFLTYFQNEAQLDKSGLPSDRFFAERPEGSVSTLKIQRTQQEDSAVYLCASSSDRNTEAFFGQGTRLTVV.

The genes are TRBV19 and TRBJ2-7; TRBD1 or TRBD2 may be the D gene (6 bases each). V was cut by 3 bases and J by 0 bases, with 12 bases left in between. Germline V CDR1 and CDR2: LNHDA, SQIVND (reference sequence). The CDR3 is 15 amino acids. The CDR3 sequence: CASSMGGGNSYEQYF. The CDR3 DNA reads as TGTGCCAGTAGTATGGGGGGCGGCAACTCCTACGAGCAGTACTTC.

This chain uses TRBV29-1 with TRBJ2-1; 9 nucleotides agree with TRBD2. J gave up 8 bases and V 1 base, and 6 bases lay outside the gene matches. The CDR3 runs to 14 residues. Germline V gene data show CDR1 as SQVTM and CDR2 as ANQGSEA. CDR3 nucleotide sequence: TGCAGCGTTGAAGTCGGGACTAGCATCGATGAGCAGTTCTTC. Translation: CSVEVGTSIDEQFF.

V and J are TRBV28 and TRBJ2-1; D is perhaps TRBD2 (5 bases). The CDR3 covers 15 residues. Germline V CDR1 and CDR2: MDHEN, SYDVKM. The V end was cut by 7 bases, the J end by 9 bases, with 22 bases between. As DNA, the CDR3 is TGTGCCAGCAATTTTTTGGGTGCGGGTGGTGGTGAGCAGTTCTTC. It codes for CASNFLGAGGGEQFF.

V usage is TRBV18 and J usage is TRBJ2-7; D not resolved. V gave up 0 bases and J gave up 3 bases, with 9 bases separating them. The CDR3 covers 14 residues. Germline V gene lookup returns CDR1 KGHSH and CDR2 LQKENI. CDR3 loop: CASSPPGWDYEQYF. The DNA of the CDR3 is TGTGCCAGCTCACCACCAGGGTGGGACTACGAGCAGTACTTC.

This chain links TRBV18 with TRBJ1-2; tentative D call: TRBD1 (6 bases). V lost 4 bases to trimming and J lost 8 bases, with 11 bases between them. Germline V lookup: CDR1 KGHSH, CDR2 LQKENI. The length of the CDR3 is 12 residues. Written as DNA, the CDR3 is TGTGCCAGCTCACTCACAGGGTCCGGCTACACCTTC. This sequence encodes CASSLTGSGYTF.

V and J are TRBV2 and TRBJ2-1, with D maybe TRBD1 (5 bases). The CDR3 covers 17 residues. The germline V and J ends were trimmed by 0 bases and 1 base, with 13 bases remaining between them. Germline V lookup: CDR1 SNHLY, CDR2 FYNNEI. The CDR3 DNA sequence: TGTGCCAGCAGTGAAGCCCCCGTTAGGGGATCCTACAATGAGCAGTTCTTC. Translating gives CASSEAPVRGSYNEQFF.

The J gene is TRBJ2-7, the V gene TRBV6-1; TRBD2 is a possible D gene (6 bases). The V and J ends lost 10 bases and 0 bases respectively, with 13 bases between them. Germline CDR1 is MNHNS and CDR2 is SASEGT. The CDR3 has 13 amino acids. DNA for the CDR3: TGTGCCACCCAACGGGGGAGCTCCTACGAGCAGTACTTC. It is translated as CATQRGSSYEQYF.

The chain combines TRBV6-1 with TRBJ1-2; 10 bases agree with TRBD1. CDR1 is MNHNS, CDR2 SASEGT, per germline. J gave up 4 bases and V 5 bases, and 7 bases lay outside the gene matches. The CDR3 runs to 15 residues. The CDR3 bases are TGTGCCAGCAGTAACCCGGGACAGGGGCGCTATGGCTACACCTTC. The encoded protein is CASSNPGQGRYGYTF.